One sample yielded the 24 T cell receptor beta chains listed below, sequenced in a study of control samples from healthy donors and cancer patients. Sequencing was performed with immunoSEQ multiplex PCR; in TCRdb, only in-frame clones are kept and a portion is missing. Of roughly 88,000 clones in the sample, around four fifths were seen once. Sequencing was done on a sample of blood. All receptors come from a man between 25 and 39 years old in good health.

The chain carries TRBV9 and TRBJ2-3, with a possible D match to TRBD1 (6 bases). This CDR3 contains 14 residues. From germline, CDR1 is SGDLS and CDR2 YYNGEE. Trimming shortened V by 1 base and J by 1 base, and 7 bases separated the two germline ends. The DNA of the CDR3 is TGTGCCAGCAGCGTACGGACAGGCACAGATACGCAGTATTTT. Protein: CASSVRTGTDTQYF.

This chain joins TRBV5-1 and TRBJ1-1; the D gene is possibly TRBD1 (5 bases). CDR3 size: 14 residues. Trimming took 4 bases from V and 1 from J, leaving 11 bases between them. Germline CDR1 reads SGHRS; CDR2 reads YFSETQ. CDR3 residues: CASSLRQTNTEAFF. The DNA of the CDR3 is TGCGCCAGCAGCCTAAGACAGACGAACACTGAAGCTTTCTTT. Full variable domain (missing parts from reference TRBV5-1 and TRBJ1-1): KAGVTQTPRYLIKTRGQQVTLSCSPISGHRSVSWYQQTPGQGLQFLFEYFSETQRNKGNFPGRFSGRQFSNSRSEMNVSTLELGDSALYLCASSLRQTNTEAFFGQGTRLTVV.

This rearrangement joins TRBV7-8 to TRBJ1-6; D unresolved. Trimming removed 5 bases from V and 10 bases from J, with 15 bases in between. In germline, CDR1 is SGHVS, CDR2 FQNEAQ. The CDR3 contains 14 residues. DNA of the CDR3: TGTGCCAGCAGCCTGGACCCTCGTAGGTCACCCCTCCACTTT. Protein sequence: CASSLDPRRSPLHF.

This chain connects TRBV28 to TRBJ1-4, with TRBD1 matching 8 bases. Germline CDR1 and CDR2: MDHEN and SYDVKM. The trim removed 5 bases at V and 6 bases at J, leaving 8 bases unmatched. This CDR3 has 15 residues. The CDR3 is CASSVQGTGHEKLFF. CDR3 sequence (DNA): TGTGCCAGCAGTGTCCAAGGGACAGGTCATGAAAAACTGTTTTTT.

The chain uses TRBV11-2 and TRBJ1-5; D gene unclear. The CDR3 sequence is 16 residues long. Germline assignment: CDR1 SGHAT and CDR2 FQNNGV. V was cut by 0 bases and J by 0 bases, with 9 bases left in between. This chain's CDR3 is CASSLEGSFSNQPQHF. CDR3 DNA sequence: TGTGCCAGCAGCTTAGAAGGCTCTTTTAGCAATCAGCCCCAGCATTTT.

V is TRBV27 and J is TRBJ2-4; possibly TRBD2 for D (5 bases). V was pared by 5 bases and J by 6 bases, with 23 bases between. From germline, CDR1 is MNHEY and CDR2 SMNVEV (reference sequence). This CDR3 contains 17 residues. CDR3 nucleotides: TGTGCCAGCAGTCCCCGGAGGATTTCCCTAGGCTCAAACATTCAGTACTTC. This encodes CASSPRRISLGSNIQYF.

The chain is built from TRBV11-2 and TRBJ1-3; D unclear. Trimming cost V 5 bases and J 7 bases, with 9 bases left between them. This CDR3 is built from 12 residues. Germline V CDR1 and CDR2: SGHAT, FQNNGV. The CDR3, as DNA: TGTGCCAGCAGCCCGGTCGGCAACACCATATATTTT. Translation gives CASSPVGNTIYF.

V is TRBV11-2 and J is TRBJ2-6; 9 bases match TRBD1. The CDR3 contains 18 residues. CDR1 SGHAT and CDR2 FQNNGV come from the germline V gene. With V trimmed by 4 bases and J by 1 base, 8 bases remained unmatched. The CDR3 spells CASSSIGTGWSGANVLTF. The DNA of the CDR3 is TGTGCCAGCAGCTCGATCGGGACAGGGTGGTCTGGGGCCAACGTCCTGACTTTC.

This chain joins TRBV10-1 and TRBJ2-3, with TRBD1 identical over 8 bases. Germline values: CDR1 WNHNN, CDR2 SYGVQD (reference sequence). J lost 3 bases, V lost 8 bases, and 4 bases had no gene match. The CDR3 is made up of 13 amino acids. The CDR3 DNA is TGCGCCAGCGCAACAGGGGGAACAGATACGCAGTATTTT. Translation: CASATGGTDTQYF.

The chain employs TRBV11-2 and TRBJ1-5, with D hard to call. With 0 bases removed from V and 10 bases from J, the gap between germline ends came to 10 bases. Germline V gene lookup returns CDR1 SGHAT and CDR2 FQNNGV. This CDR3 region has 13 residues. CDR3 nucleotides: TGTGCCAGCAGCTTAGATTTGAGTCACCCCCAGCATTTT. It encodes CASSLDLSHPQHF.

The V and J genes are TRBV3-1 (or the pseudogene TRBV3-2) and TRBJ2-7; D is possibly TRBD1 or TRBD2 (6 bases each). Trimming cost V 4 bases and J 5 bases, with 15 bases left between them. Germline V gene lookup returns CDR1 LGHDT and CDR2 YNNKEL (reference sequence). The CDR3 loop spans 14 amino acids. CDR3 sequence: CASSPGAFTNEQYF. CDR3 sequence (DNA): TGTGCCAGCAGCCCGGGGGCCTTTACGAACGAGCAGTACTTC.

This sequence joins TRBV28 and TRBJ2-7; D is unclear. The germline gives CDR1 MDHEN, CDR2 SYDVKM. The CDR3 has 12 residues. V lost 4 bases and J lost 2, with 6 bases in between. The CDR3 region has the DNA TGTGCCAGCAGTTCAGTTACCTACGAGCAGTACTTC. Its translation is CASSSVTYEQYF.

The rearrangement uses TRBV12-3 or TRBV12-4 and TRBJ1-1; unclear D gene. The V end was cut by 3 bases, the J end by 4 bases, with 9 bases between. CDR3 length: 13 amino acids. CDR3 loop: CASSFGVSTEAFF. CDR3 bases: TGTGCCAGCAGTTTTGGGGTGAGCACTGAAGCTTTCTTT.

The V call is TRBV5-1, the J call TRBJ2-2, with D unclear. The length of the CDR3 is 16 residues. Trimming pared 2 bases from V and 0 bases from J, leaving 11 bases between. CDR1 and CDR2 (germline): SGHRS, YFSETQ. The CDR3 loop reads CASSFVGTANTGELFF. CDR3 in DNA: TGCGCCAGCAGCTTCGTCGGCACCGCGAACACCGGGGAGCTGTTTTTT.

The chain couples TRBV12-5 to TRBJ1-1; D is uncertain. The CDR3 is 14 residues long. CDR1 is LGHNT and CDR2 is FRNRAP in the germline V gene. Trimming removed 4 bases from V and 2 bases from J, with 11 bases in between. The CDR3 sequence is CASGSYGLNTEAFF. The CDR3 coding sequence is TGTGCTAGTGGTTCTTACGGACTAAACACTGAAGCTTTCTTT.

This clone is a singleton in its sample. This sequence joins TRBV27 and TRBJ1-5; D is unclear. CDR3 length: 13 residues. The V gene lost 3 bases and the J gene lost 5 bases, with 8 bases spanning the gap. Germline lookup yields CDR1 MNHEY and CDR2 SMNVEV (reference sequence). CDR3 coding DNA: TGTGCCAGCAGTTTTAACAGTTATCAGCCCCAGCATTTT. Amino acid sequence: CASSFNSYQPQHF.

With regard to this clone: Additional DNA sequences in this sample encode the identical CDR3. The chain carries TRBV7-3 and TRBJ1-2, with TRBD1 as a possible D gene (5 bases). This CDR3 has 14 amino acids. Trimming pared 1 base from V and 7 bases from J, leaving 13 bases between. CDR1 and CDR2 from the germline V gene are SGHTA and FQGTGA. CDR3 protein: CASSLSGGRGGYTF. The CDR3 DNA is TGTGCCAGCAGCTTAAGCGGGGGTCGGGGTGGCTACACCTTC.

The V call is TRBV5-1, the J call TRBJ1-5; possible D gene TRBD1, 5 bases. Germline V gene lookup returns CDR1 SGHRS and CDR2 YFSETQ. Deletions cut 4 bases from V and 5 bases from J, with 13 bases between. CDR3 length equals 14 residues. CDR3 region: CASSIQGGDQPQHF. The DNA of the CDR3 is TGCGCCAGCAGCATCCAGGGAGGGGATCAGCCCCAGCATTTT.

Comments on this clone: At the DNA level, this CDR3 is encoded by other sequences in the same sample as well. J is TRBJ1-6 and V is TRBV2; D might be TRBD1 (6 bases). With 9 bases removed from V and 7 bases from J, the gap between germline ends came to 13 bases. This CDR3 is 13 amino acids long. Looked up from germline, CDR1 is SNHLY and CDR2 is FYNNEI. The CDR3 DNA reads TGTGCCAGTCGGCGCACAGGGAATTCACCCCTCCACTTT. Protein product: CASRRTGNSPLHF.

The table lists this clone with a count of one. The chain uses TRBV5-1 and TRBJ1-1; 8 bases agree with TRBD1. Per the germline V gene, CDR1 is SGHRS and CDR2 is YFSETQ. The CDR3 runs 15 residues. V shed 3 bases and J 1 base; nucleotides not matched to a gene: 5. CDR3 in DNA: TGCGCCAGCAGCTCTGGCGGACAGGGGAACACTGAAGCTTTCTTT. Amino acids: CASSSGGQGNTEAFF.

This clone was seen more than once but under ten times. The V gene is TRBV7-9, the J gene TRBJ2-7; possible D gene TRBD1, 5 bases. CDR1 SEHNR and CDR2 FQNEAQ come from the germline V gene (reference sequence). This CDR3 comprises 16 residues. Deletions cut 0 bases from V and 3 bases from J, with 15 bases between. The CDR3: CASSLAAGLGHYEQYF. In nucleotides, the CDR3 is TGTGCCAGCAGCTTAGCCGCTGGGTTGGGGCACTACGAGCAGTACTTC.

J is TRBJ2-3 and V is TRBV7-4, with 9 positions matching TRBD2. V was pared by 1 base and J by 1 base, with 0 bases of the junction left unmatched. The CDR3 runs 15 residues. Germline assignment: CDR1 SGHVT and CDR2 SQSDAQ. CDR3 loop: CASSLGTSGTDTQYF. CDR3 coding DNA: TGTGCCAGCAGCTTAGGGACTAGCGGCACAGATACGCAGTATTTT.

This chain links TRBV5-6 with TRBJ1-2, with 8 nucleotides matching TRBD1. CDR3 size: 13 residues. V lost 4 bases to trimming and J lost 5 bases; unmatched junction nucleotides: 4. CDR1 and CDR2 from the germline V gene are SGHDT and YYEEEE. The CDR3 sequence is CASSETGVYGYTF. DNA of the CDR3: TGTGCCAGCAGCGAGACAGGGGTTTATGGCTACACCTTC.

This sequence joins TRBV3-1 (or the pseudogene TRBV3-2) and TRBJ2-3; D may be TRBD2 (6 bases). Trimming took 4 bases from V and 3 from J, leaving 14 bases between them. Germline loops: CDR1 LGHDT, CDR2 YNNKEL (reference sequence). This CDR3 has 15 residues. The CDR3 spells CASSPNLRETDTQYF. The CDR3 DNA reads TGTGCCAGCAGCCCGAACCTCCGGGAGACAGATACGCAGTATTTT.